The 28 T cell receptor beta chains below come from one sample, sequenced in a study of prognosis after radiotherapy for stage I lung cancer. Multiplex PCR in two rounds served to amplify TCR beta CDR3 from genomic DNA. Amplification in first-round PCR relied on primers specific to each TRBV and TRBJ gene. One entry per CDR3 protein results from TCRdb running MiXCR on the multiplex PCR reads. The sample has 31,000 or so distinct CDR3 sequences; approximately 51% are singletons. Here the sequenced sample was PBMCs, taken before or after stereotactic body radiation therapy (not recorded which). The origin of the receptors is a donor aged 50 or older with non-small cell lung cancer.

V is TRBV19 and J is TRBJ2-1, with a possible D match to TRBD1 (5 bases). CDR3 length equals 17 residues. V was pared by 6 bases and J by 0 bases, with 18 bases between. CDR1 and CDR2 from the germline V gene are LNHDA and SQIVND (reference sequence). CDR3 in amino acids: CASSTEYRLSSYNEQFF. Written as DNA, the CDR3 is TGTGCCAGTAGCACCGAGTACAGGCTCAGCTCCTACAATGAGCAGTTCTTC.

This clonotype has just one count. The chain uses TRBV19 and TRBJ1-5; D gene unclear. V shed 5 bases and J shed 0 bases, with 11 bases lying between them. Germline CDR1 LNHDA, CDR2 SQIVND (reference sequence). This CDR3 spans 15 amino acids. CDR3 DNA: TGTGCCAGTAGTCAGACGCCATATAGCAATCAGCCCCAGCATTTT. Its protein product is CASSQTPYSNQPQHF.

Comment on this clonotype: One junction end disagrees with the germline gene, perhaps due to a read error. Here the CDR3 reads CSSSSPPGERSAYEQYF. In nucleotides, the CDR3 is TGTTCCAGCAGTAGTCCCCCTGGTGAGCGGTCCGCCTACGAGCAGTACTTC. This sequence joins TRBV27 and TRBJ2-7; tentatively, D is TRBD2 (5 bases). This CDR3 region has 17 residues. CDR1 and CDR2 (germline): MNHEY, SMNVEV (reference sequence).

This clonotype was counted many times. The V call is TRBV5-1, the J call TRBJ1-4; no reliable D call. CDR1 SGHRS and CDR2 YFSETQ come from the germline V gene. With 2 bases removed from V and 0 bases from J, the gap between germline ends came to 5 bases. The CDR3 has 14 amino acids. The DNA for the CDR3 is TGCGCCAGCAGCTTTGGTGCAACTAATGAAAAACTGTTTTTT. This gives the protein CASSFGATNEKLFF.

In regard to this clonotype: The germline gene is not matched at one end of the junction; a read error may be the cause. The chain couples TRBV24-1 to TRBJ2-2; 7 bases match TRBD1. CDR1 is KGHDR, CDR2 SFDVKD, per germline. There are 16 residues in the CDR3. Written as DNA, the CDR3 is TGTGCCACCAGTGATTTGGGCAGGGGGTACACCGTGGAGCTGTTTTTT. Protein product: CATSDLGRGYTVELFF.

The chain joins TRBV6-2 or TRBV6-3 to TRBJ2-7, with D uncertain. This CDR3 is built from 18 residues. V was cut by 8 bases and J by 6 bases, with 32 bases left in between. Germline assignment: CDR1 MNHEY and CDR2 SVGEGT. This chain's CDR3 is CASLNRHSLFRSPAEQYF. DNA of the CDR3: TGTGCCAGCCTAAACCGACATAGCCTCTTCCGTAGTCCCGCCGAGCAGTACTTC.

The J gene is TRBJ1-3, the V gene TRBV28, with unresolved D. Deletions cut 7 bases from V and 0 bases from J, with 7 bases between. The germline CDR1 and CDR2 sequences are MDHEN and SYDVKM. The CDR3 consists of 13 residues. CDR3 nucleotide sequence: TGTGCCAGCACCGGGCCCTCTGGAAACACCATATATTTT. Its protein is CASTGPSGNTIYF. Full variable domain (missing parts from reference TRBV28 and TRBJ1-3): DVKVTQSSRYLVKRTGEKVFLECVQDMDHENMFWYRQDPGLGLRLIYFSYDVKMKEKGDIPEGYSVSREKKERFSLILESASTNQTSMYLCASTGPSGNTIYFGEGSWLTVV.

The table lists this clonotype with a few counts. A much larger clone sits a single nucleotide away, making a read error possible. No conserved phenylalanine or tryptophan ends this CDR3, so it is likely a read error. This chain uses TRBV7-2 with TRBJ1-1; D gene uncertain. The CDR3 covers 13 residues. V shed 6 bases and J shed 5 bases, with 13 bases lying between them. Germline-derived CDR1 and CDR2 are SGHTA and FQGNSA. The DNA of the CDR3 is TGTGCCAGCAGGGGTGAGGGCGGAACTGAAGCTTTCTCT. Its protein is CASRGEGGTEAFS.

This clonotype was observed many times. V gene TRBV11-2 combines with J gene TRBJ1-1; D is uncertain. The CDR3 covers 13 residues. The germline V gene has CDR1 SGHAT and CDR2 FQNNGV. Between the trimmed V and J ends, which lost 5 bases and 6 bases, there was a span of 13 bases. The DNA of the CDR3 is TGTGCCAGCAGCCCGGAGGATTTGTCTGAAGCTTTCTTT. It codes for CASSPEDLSEAFF. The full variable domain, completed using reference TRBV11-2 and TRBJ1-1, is EAGVAQSPRYKIIEKRQSVAFWCNPISGHATLYWYQQILGQGPKLLIQFQNNGVVDDSQLPKDRFSAERLKGVDSTLKIQPAKLEDSAVYLCASSPEDLSEAFFGQGTRLTVV.

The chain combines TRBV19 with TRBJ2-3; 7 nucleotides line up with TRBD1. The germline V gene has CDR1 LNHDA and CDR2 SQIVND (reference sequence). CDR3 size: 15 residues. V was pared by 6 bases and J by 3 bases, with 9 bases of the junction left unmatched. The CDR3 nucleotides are TGTGCCAGTAGACGACAGGGCGAGGGTACAGATACGCAGTATTTT. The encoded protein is CASRRQGEGTDTQYF. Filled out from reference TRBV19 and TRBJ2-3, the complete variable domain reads DGGITQSPKYLFRKEGQNVTLSCEQNLNHDAMYWYRQDPGQGLRLIYYSQIVNDFQKGDIAEGYSVSREKKESFPLTVTSAQKNPTAFYLCASRRQGEGTDTQYFGPGTRLTVL.

In DNA, the CDR3 is TGCAGTGCGACCCGGACAGGGGGCGTTGTGCGAGGCTACACCTTC. This sequence encodes CSATRTGGVVRGYTF. The chain is built from TRBV20-1 and TRBJ1-2, with 11 bases that match TRBD1. Germline trimming cut 6 bases from V and 8 bases from J; bases unmatched to any gene: 14. CDR3 length: 15 residues. Germline V gene data show CDR1 as DFQATT and CDR2 as SNEGSKA (reference sequence).

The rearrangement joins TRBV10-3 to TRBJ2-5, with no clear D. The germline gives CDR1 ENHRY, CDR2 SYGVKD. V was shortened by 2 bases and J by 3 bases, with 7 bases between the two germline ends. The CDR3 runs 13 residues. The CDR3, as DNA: TGTGCCATCAGTGAGGGGATGGAAGAGACCCAGTACTTC. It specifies CAISEGMEETQYF.

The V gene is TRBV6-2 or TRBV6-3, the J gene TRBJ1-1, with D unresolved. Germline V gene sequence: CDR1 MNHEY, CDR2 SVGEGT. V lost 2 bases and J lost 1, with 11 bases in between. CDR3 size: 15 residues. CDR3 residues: CASSYDLAGNTEAFF. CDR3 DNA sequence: TGTGCCAGCAGTTACGACCTCGCAGGGAACACTGAAGCTTTCTTT.

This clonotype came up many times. CDR3 region: CASSPPGLYEQYF. The CDR3 DNA reads as TGTGCCAGCTCACCGCCGGGACTCTACGAGCAGTACTTC. J is TRBJ2-7 and V is TRBV18; weak D call: TRBD2 (6 bases). V was pared by 3 bases and J by 3 bases, with 9 bases between. Per germline, CDR1 KGHSH and CDR2 LQKENI. The CDR3 length is 13 residues.

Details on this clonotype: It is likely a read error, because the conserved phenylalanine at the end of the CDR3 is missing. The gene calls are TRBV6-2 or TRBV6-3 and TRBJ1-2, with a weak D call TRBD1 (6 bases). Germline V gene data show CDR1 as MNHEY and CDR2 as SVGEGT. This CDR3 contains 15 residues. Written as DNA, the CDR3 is TGTGCCAGCAGTGAACGGGGGGCGGCTAACTATTGCTACACCATC. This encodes CASSERGAANYCYTI.

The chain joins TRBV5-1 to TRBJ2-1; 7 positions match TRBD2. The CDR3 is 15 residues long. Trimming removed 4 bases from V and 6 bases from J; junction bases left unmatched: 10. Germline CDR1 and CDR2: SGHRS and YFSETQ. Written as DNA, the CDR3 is TGCGCCAGCAGCCTGAGGACTAGAGTTATCAATGAGCAGTTCTTC. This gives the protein CASSLRTRVINEQFF.

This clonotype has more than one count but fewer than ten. CDR3 region: CASSVASGEANEQFF. Here the CDR3 DNA reads TGTGCCAGCAGCGTAGCTAGCGGGGAGGCCAATGAGCAGTTCTTC. The gene calls are TRBV9 and TRBJ2-1; TRBD2 matches at 9 bases. The CDR3 totals 15 residues. Germline assignment: CDR1 SGDLS and CDR2 YYNGEE. V lost 0 bases to trimming and J lost 6 bases; unmatched junction nucleotides: 4.

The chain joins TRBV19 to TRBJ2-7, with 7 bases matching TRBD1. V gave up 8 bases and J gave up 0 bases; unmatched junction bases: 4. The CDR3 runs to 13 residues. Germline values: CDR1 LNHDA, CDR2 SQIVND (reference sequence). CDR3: CASAGTDSYEQYF. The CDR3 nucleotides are TGTGCCAGTGCCGGGACAGACTCCTACGAGCAGTACTTC. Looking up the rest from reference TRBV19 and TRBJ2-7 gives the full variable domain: DGGITQSPKYLFRKEGQNVTLSCEQNLNHDAMYWYRQDPGQGLRLIYYSQIVNDFQKGDIAEGYSVSREKKESFPLTVTSAQKNPTAFYLCASAGTDSYEQYFGPGTRLTVT.

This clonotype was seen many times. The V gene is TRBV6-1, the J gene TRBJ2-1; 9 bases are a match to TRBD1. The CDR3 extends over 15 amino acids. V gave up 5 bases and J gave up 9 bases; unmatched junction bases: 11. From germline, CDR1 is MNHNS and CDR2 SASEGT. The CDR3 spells CASSTGTGYIGEQFF. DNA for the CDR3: TGTGCCAGCAGTACCGGGACAGGGTACATAGGTGAGCAGTTCTTC.

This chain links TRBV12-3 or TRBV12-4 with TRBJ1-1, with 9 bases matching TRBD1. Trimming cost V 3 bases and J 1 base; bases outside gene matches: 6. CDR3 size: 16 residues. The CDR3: CASSFGTGMRNTEAFF. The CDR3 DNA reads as TGTGCCAGCAGTTTTGGGACAGGGATGAGGAACACTGAAGCTTTCTTT.

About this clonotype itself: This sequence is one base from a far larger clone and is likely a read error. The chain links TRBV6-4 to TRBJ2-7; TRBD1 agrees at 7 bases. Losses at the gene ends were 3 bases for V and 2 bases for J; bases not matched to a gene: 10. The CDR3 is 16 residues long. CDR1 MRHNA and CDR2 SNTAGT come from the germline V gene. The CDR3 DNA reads TGTGCCAGCAGTGAACGGACAGGAGGTATGGCCTACGAGCAGTACTTC. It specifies CASSERTGGMAYEQYF.

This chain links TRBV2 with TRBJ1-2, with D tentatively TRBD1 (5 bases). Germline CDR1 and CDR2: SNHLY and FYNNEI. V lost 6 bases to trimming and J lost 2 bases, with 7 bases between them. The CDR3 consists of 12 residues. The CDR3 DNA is TGTGCCAGCAGGGGACCGAACTATGGCTACACCTTC. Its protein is CASRGPNYGYTF. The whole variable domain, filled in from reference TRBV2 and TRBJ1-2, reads EPEVTQTPSHQVTQMGQEVILRCVPISNHLYFYWYRQILGQKVEFLVSFYNNEISEKSEIFDDQFSVERPDGSNFTLKIRSTKLEDSAMYFCASRGPNYGYTFGSGTRLTVV.

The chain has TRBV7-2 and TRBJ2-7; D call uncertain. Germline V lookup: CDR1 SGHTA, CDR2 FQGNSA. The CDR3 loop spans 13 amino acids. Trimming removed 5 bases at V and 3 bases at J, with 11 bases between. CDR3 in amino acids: CASSLNGVYEQYF. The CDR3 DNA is TGTGCCAGCAGCCTAAATGGGGTCTACGAGCAGTACTTC.

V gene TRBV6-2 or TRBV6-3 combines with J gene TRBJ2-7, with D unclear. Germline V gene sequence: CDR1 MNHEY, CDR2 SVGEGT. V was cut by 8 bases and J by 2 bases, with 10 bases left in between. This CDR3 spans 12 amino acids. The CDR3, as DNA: TGTGCCAGCTCCCATGGTACCTACGAGCAGTACTTC. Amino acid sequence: CASSHGTYEQYF.

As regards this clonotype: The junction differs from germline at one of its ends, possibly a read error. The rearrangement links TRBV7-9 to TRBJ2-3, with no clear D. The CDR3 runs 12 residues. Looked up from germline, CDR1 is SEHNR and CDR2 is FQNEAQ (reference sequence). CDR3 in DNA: TGTGCCAGTAGCTCGATGGGGGATACGCAGTATTTT. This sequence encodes CASSSMGDTQYF. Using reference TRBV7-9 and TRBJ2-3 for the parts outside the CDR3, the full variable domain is DTGVSQNPRHKITKRGQNVTFRCDPISEHNRLYWYRQTLGQGPEFLTYFQNEAQLEKSRLLSDRFSAERPKGSFSTLEIQRTEQGDSAMYLCASSSMGDTQYFGPGTRLTVL.

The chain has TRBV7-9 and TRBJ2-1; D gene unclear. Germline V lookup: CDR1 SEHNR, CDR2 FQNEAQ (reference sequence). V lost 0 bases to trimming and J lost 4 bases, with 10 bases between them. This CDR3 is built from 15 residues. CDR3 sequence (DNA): TGTGCCAGCAGCTTAGCGGTTACAGATTACAATGAGCAGTTCTTC. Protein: CASSLAVTDYNEQFF.

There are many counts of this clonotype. In nucleotides, the CDR3 is TGCAGTGCTACCCTGGAGGTTTTTGGCCGATTCACTGAAGCTTTCTTT. Its protein product is CSATLEVFGRFTEAFF. The chain is built from TRBV20-1 and TRBJ1-1; D is unclear. Trimming stripped 4 bases from V and 4 bases from J, with 22 bases between. The CDR3 spans 16 residues. Per germline, CDR1 DFQATT and CDR2 SNEGSKA (reference sequence).

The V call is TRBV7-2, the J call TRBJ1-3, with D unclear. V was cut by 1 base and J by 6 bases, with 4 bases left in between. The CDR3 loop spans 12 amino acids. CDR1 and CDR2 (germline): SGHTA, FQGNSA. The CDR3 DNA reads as TGTGCCAGCAGCTTAGGTTCAAACACCATATATTTT. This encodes CASSLGSNTIYF.